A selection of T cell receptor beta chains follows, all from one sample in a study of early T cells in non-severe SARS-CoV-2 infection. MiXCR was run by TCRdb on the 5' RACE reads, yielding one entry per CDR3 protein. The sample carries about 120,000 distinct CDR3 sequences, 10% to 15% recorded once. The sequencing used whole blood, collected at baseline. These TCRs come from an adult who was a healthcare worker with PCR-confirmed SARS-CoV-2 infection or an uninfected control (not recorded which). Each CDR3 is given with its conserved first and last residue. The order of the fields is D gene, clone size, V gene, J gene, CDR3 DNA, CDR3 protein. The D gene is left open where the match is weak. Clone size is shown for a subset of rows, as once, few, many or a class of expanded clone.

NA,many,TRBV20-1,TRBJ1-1,TGCAGTGCTATTCCCCCATGGAAGAACACTGAAGCTTTCTTT,CSAIPPWKNTEAFF
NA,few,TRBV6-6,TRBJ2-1,TGTGCCACCATAACTGGACCACGCTACAATGAGCAGTTCTTC,CATITGPRYNEQFF
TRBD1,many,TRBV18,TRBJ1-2,TGTGCCAGCTCGCTGCTCTTGGACAGGCGGGAAAACTATGGCTACACCTTC,CASSLLLDRRENYGYTF
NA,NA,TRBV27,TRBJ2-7,TGTGCCAGCAGTTTAAAATCCGGGAGCTCCTACGAGCAGTACTTC,CASSLKSGSSYEQYF
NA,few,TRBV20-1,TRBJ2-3,TGCAGTGTTGGCCGGGCAGATACGCAGTATTTT,CSVGRADTQYF
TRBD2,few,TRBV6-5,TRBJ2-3,TGTGCCAGCAGAACAGTACGGGGGGGTAGCGGGCCAGGCACAGATACGCAGTATTTT,CASRTVRGGSGPGTDTQYF
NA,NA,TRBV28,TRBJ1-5,TGTGCCAGCACCAGTTCCGTGGACAGTTTTAGCAATCAGCCCCAGCATTTT,CASTSSVDSFSNQPQHF
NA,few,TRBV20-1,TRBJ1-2,TGCAGTGCCATCCCAACAGGGCTTGGCTATGGCTACACCTTC,CSAIPTGLGYGYTF
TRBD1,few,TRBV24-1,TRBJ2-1,TGTGCCACCAGTGATTGGGGGACAGGGGGGAACAATGAGCAGTTCTTC,CATSDWGTGGNNEQFF
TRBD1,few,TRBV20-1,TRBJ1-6,TGCAGTGCTAGATCCCGGACAGGGGACTCACCCCTCCACTTT,CSARSRTGDSPLHF
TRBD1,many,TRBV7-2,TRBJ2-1,TGTGCCAGCAGCATAGACAGGGGGCGCTCCTACAATGAGCAGTTCTTC,CASSIDRGRSYNEQFF
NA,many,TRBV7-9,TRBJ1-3,TGTGCCAGCAGCTTAGGCCCCATGGAGGTATCTGGAAACACCATATATTTT,CASSLGPMEVSGNTIYF
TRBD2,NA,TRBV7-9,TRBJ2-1,TGTGCCAGCAGCTTATCTAGCGGATCCTACAATGAGCAGTTCTTC,CASSLSSGSYNEQFF
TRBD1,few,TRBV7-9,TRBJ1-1,TGTGCCAGCAGCTTAGGACAGGGGACAGAAGAAGCTTTCTTT,CASSLGQGTEEAFF
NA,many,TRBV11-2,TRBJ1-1,TGTGCCAGCAGCCCCGGTCGGGGAGGCCGCGCTCATGAAGCTTTCTTT,CASSPGRGGRAHEAFF
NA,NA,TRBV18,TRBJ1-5,TGTGCCAGCTCACTCGATGGAGCTACCCAGCATTTT,CASSLDGATQHF
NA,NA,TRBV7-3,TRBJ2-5,TGTGCCAGCAGCTTACGTGGAAGGGAGACCCAGTACTTC,CASSLRGRETQYF
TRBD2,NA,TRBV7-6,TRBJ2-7,TGTACCAGCAGCTTAGGAGCACCCGAGGGACTAGCGCCTGAGCAGTACTTC,CTSSLGAPEGLAPEQYF
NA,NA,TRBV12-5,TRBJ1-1,TGTGCTAGTGGTTTGGAGATGAACACTGAAGCTTTCTTT,CASGLEMNTEAFF
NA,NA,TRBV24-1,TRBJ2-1,TGTGCCACCAGTGATTCCACACCCGGGGCCTACAATGAGCAGTTCTTC,CATSDSTPGAYNEQFF
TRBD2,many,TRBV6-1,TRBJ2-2,TGTGCCATCTTCTCGGGACTGGCATTGGTGAGCGGGGAGCTTTTTTTT,CAIFSGLALVSGELFF
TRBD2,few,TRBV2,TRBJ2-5,TGTGCCAGCAGTGAAGTCCTAGCGGGGGGTAAGACCCAGTACTTC,CASSEVLAGGKTQYF
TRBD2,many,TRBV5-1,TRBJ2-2,TGCGCCAGCAGCTTTGGCGGGGGATACACCGGGGAGCTGTTTTTT,CASSFGGGYTGELFF
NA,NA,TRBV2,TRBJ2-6,TGTGCCATCAGTGGGGGCACTGGGGCCAACGTCCTGACTTTC,CAISGGTGANVLTF
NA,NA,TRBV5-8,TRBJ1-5,TGTGCCAGCAGCTACCGTAGGTCCAGGCAGCCCCAGCATTTT,CASSYRRSRQPQHF
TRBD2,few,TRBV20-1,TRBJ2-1,TGCAGTGCTAGAGTAACGGGAGGGCTCGCCTCCTACAATGAGCAGTTCTTC,CSARVTGGLASYNEQFF
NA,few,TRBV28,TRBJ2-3,TGTGCCAGCAGCCCCCGGCCCGGCAGGGGAGGCACAGATACGCAGTATTTT,CASSPRPGRGGTDTQYF
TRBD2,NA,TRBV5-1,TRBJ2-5,TGCGCCAGCAGCAGATTAGCGGGGGTCAAAGAGACCCAGTACTTC,CASSRLAGVKETQYF
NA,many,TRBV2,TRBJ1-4,TGTGCCAGCATGGGGGCGACTAATGAAAAACTGTTTTTT,CASMGATNEKLFF
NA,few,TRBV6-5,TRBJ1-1,TGTGCCAGCAGTGTTGACACCACCCTGGGGAAGGACACTGAAGCTTTCTTT,CASSVDTTLGKDTEAFF
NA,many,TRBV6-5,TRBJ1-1,TGTGCCAGCAGTTACGGAGGACTTGAAGCTTTCTTT,CASSYGGLEAFF
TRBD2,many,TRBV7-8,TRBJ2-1,TGTGCCAGCAGCTCCAGACTAGCGGGATTTGTCTACAATGAGCAGTTCTTC,CASSSRLAGFVYNEQFF
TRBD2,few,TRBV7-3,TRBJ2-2,TGTGCCAGCAGCCCCGGACCGGGACTAGCGGGAGGGCCGGCCGGGGAGCTGTTTTTT,CASSPGPGLAGGPAGELFF
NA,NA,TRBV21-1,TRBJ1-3,TGTGCCAGCAGCTGCTGGGACAGGGGCTCTGGAAACACCATATATTTT,CASSCWDRGSGNTIYF
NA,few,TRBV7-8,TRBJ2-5,TGTGCCAGCACCCGAGGGGGGTTGACGGAGACCCAGTACTTC,CASTRGGLTETQYF
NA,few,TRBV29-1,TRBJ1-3,TGCAGCGGGAGGGCCGGAAACACCATATATTTT,CSGRAGNTIYF